This T cell receptor beta chain was recorded in a study of T-cell reconstitution after alpha-beta-depleted transplantation in children. General observations from the study: A year post-transplant, T-cell counts and diversity derived mostly from newly produced T cells. It was surviving recipient T cells and thymic progenitors that gave some patients high TCRbeta diversity at day 60. Two months or so post-transplant, alpha-beta T cells reportedly derived from several hundred expanded graft clones.

Preparation of the TCRbeta library used unique molecular identifiers. TCRdb redid the calling of the PCR reads with MiXCR, one entry per CDR3 protein. This table has some 600,000 distinct CDR3 sequences, roughly 13% appearing once. This clonotype was detected a few times. Its antigen is still unknown. The germline gives CDR1 MGHRA, CDR2 YSYEKL. J gave up 7 bases and V 4 bases, and 5 bases lay outside the gene matches. This CDR3 comprises 15 residues. This TCR was recovered from a male patient younger than 18 who had a stem cell transplant for acute myeloid leukemia, so the T cells may come from the graft donor. The specimen comprised PBMCs, mostly from graft donor cells, sampled 360 days after TCRalphabeta/CD19-depleted stem cell transplant. The rearrangement uses TRBV4-1 and TRBJ2-1, with 12 bases fitting TRBD1. The CDR3 region has the DNA TGCGCCAGCAGCCCCCTGGGACAGGGGGCTAATGAGCAGTTCTTC. As protein: CASSPLGQGANEQFF.